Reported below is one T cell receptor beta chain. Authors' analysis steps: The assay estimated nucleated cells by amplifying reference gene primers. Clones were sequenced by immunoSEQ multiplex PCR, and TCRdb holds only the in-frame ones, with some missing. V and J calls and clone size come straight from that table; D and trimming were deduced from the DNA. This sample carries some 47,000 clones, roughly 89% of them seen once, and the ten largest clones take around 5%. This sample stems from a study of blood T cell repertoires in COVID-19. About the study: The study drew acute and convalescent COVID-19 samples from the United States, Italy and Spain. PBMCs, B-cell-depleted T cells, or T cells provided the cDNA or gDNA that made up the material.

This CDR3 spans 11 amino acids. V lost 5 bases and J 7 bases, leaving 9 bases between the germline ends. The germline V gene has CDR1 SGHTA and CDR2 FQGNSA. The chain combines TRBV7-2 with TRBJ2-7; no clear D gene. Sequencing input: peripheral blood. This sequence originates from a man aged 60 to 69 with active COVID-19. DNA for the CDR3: TGTGCCAGCAGCGCTTTCGGTGAGCAGTACTTC. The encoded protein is CASSAFGEQYF.